This TCR beta chain emerged from a study of T cells in localized non-small cell lung cancer. The CDR3 is made up of 14 amino acids. The V end lost 1 base, the J end lost 7 bases, and 10 bases lay between the germline ends. Germline V CDR1 and CDR2: SEHNR, FQNEAQ (reference sequence). The data were produced by immunoSEQ multiplex PCR, yet TCRdb's version contains in-frame clones alone and is incomplete. This table has about 26,000 clones, approximately 91% appearing once. The material was peripheral blood, obtained before any cancer treatment. The TCR originated in a female donor at least 60 years old with stage II squamous cell lung carcinoma. The V and J genes are TRBV7-9 and TRBJ1-4; D call uncertain. The DNA of the CDR3 is TGTGCCAGCAGCTTAGTGGGCCTGGGTGAAAAACTGTTTTTT. Translating it yields CASSLVGLGEKLFF. The complete variable domain, with remaining parts taken from reference TRBV7-9 and TRBJ1-4, reads DTGVSQNPRHKITKRGQNVTFRCDPISEHNRLYWYRQTLGQGPEFLTYFQNEAQLEKSRLLSDRFSAERPKGSFSTLEIQRTEQGDSAMYLCASSLVGLGEKLFFGSGTQLSVL.